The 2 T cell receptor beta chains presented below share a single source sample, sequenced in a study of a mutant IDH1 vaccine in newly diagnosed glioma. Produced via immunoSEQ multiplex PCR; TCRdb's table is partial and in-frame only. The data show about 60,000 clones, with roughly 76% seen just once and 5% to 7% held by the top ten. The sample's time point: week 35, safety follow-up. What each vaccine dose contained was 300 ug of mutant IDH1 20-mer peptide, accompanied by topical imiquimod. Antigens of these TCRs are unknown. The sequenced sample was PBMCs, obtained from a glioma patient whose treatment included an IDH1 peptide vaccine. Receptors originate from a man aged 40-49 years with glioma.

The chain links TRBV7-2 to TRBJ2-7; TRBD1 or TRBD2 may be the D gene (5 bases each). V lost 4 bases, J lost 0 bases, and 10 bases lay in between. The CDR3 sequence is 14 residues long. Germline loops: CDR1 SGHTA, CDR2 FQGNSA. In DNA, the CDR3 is TGTGCCAGCAGCTCCGGGACGGCCTCCTACGAGCAGTACTTC. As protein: CASSSGTASYEQYF.

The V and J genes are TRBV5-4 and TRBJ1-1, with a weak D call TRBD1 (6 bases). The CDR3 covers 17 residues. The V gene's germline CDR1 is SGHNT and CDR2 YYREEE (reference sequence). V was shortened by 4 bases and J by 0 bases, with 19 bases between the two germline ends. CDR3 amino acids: CASSLGAGVGMNTEAFF. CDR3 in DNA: TGTGCCAGCAGCCTGGGCGCAGGGGTGGGGATGAACACTGAAGCTTTCTTT.